The 8 T cell receptor beta chains listed next were all sequenced from one sample in a study of CD4+ T cells in melanoma. Clones were sequenced by immunoSEQ multiplex PCR, and TCRdb holds only the in-frame ones, with some missing. The table shows about 21,000 clones, with almost 85% occurring only once. Sequenced input: cells from a culture (not recorded whether cultured in vitro). The receptors were sampled from a human donor with melanoma.

In this sample, this clone turned up once. CDR3 region: CASSQDLPTGLYETQYF. CDR3 in DNA: TGTGCCAGCAGCCAAGATCTACCGACAGGGCTCTACGAGACCCAGTACTTC. The chain recombines TRBV4-2 with TRBJ2-5; TRBD1 aligns across 7 bases. The CDR3 is 17 amino acids. The V and J ends lost 0 bases and 5 bases, in that order; junction bases with no gene match: 12. Germline assignment: CDR1 LGHNA and CDR2 YNFKEQ.

This clone has just one count. The gene calls are TRBV5-1 and TRBJ2-5; D is ambiguous. CDR1 SGHRS and CDR2 YFSETQ come from the germline V gene. The ends were cut back, 3 bases at V and 5 bases at J, with 14 bases in the middle. This CDR3 has 14 amino acids. The CDR3 loop reads CASSSRVAIETQYF. The CDR3 DNA reads as TGCGCCAGCAGCTCCCGGGTTGCCATCGAGACCCAGTACTTC.

The chain uses TRBV6-1 and TRBJ2-7, with D possibly TRBD2 on 6 matching bases. The CDR3 totals 15 residues. From germline, CDR1 is MNHNS and CDR2 SASEGT. Between the trimmed V and J ends, which lost 6 bases and 3 bases, there was a span of 18 bases. The CDR3: CASREGGPGYYEQYF. The CDR3 coding sequence is TGTGCCAGCAGAGAGGGAGGTCCGGGGTACTACGAGCAGTACTTC.

This clone was seen only once. This chain connects TRBV5-6 to TRBJ2-1; D is undetermined. CDR1 and CDR2 (germline): SGHDT, YYEEEE. V lost 2 bases to trimming and J lost 3 bases, with 6 bases between them. The CDR3 has 13 amino acids. CDR3 coding DNA: TGTGCCAGCAGCTTATATAACTACAATGAGCAGTTCTTC. This sequence encodes CASSLYNYNEQFF.

This clone was seen a single time. The chain is built from TRBV11-2 and TRBJ2-6; no clear D gene. This CDR3 contains 19 residues. V shed 5 bases and J shed 4 bases, with 24 bases lying between them. Germline CDR1 SGHAT, CDR2 FQNNGV. Here the CDR3 reads CASSPARGTSSLGANVLTF. The CDR3 region has the DNA TGTGCCAGCAGCCCCGCCCGCGGAACGAGCTCTCTGGGGGCCAACGTCCTGACTTTC.

The V call is TRBV7-2, the J call TRBJ1-2, with 7 bases that match TRBD1. Trimming took 4 bases from V and 2 from J; bases not matched to a gene: 1. The germline V gene encodes CDR1 SGHTA and CDR2 FQGNSA. CDR3 size: 13 residues. The CDR3 DNA reads as TGTGCCAGCAGCTCGGGACAGAACTATGGCTACACCTTC. The encoded protein is CASSSGQNYGYTF. The full variable domain, with the rest looked up from reference TRBV7-2 and TRBJ1-2, is GAGVSQSPSNKVTEKGKDVELRCDPISGHTALYWYRQSLGQGLEFLIYFQGNSAPDKSGLPSDRFSAERTGGSVSTLTIQRTQQEDSAVYLCASSSGQNYGYTFGSGTRLTVV.

V usage is TRBV5-8 and J usage is TRBJ2-3, with D perhaps assigned TRBD1 or TRBD2 (5 bases each). Trimming removed 2 bases at V and 1 base at J, with 11 bases between. The CDR3 spans 15 residues. CDR1 is SGHTS, CDR2 YDEGEE, per germline. In DNA form, the CDR3 reads TGTGCCAGCAGCTTCGGGACGAAAGGCACAGATACGCAGTATTTT. Its protein product is CASSFGTKGTDTQYF. The full variable domain, with the rest looked up from reference TRBV5-8 and TRBJ2-3, is EAGVTQSPTHLIKTRGQQATLRCSPISGHTSVYWYQQALGLGLQFLLWYDEGEERNRGNFPPRFSGRQFPNYSSELNVNALELEDSALYLCASSFGTKGTDTQYFGPGTRLTVL.

The chain has TRBV5-1 and TRBJ1-2, with TRBD1 identical over 9 bases. The CDR3 is 14 amino acids. Germline V gene lookup returns CDR1 SGHRS and CDR2 YFSETQ. V lost 7 bases, J lost 7 bases, and 11 bases stayed unmatched. In DNA, the CDR3 is TGCGCCAGCCGTACCCCCGGACAGGGGTCTGGCTACACCTTC. This gives the protein CASRTPGQGSGYTF.